Reported below is one T cell receptor (beta chain). The antigen is undetermined. After 5'RACE with constant-segment primers, TCR alpha and TCR beta cDNA libraries carrying sample barcodes and UMIs were obtained. MiXCR was run by TCRdb on the 5' RACE reads, yielding one entry per CDR3 protein. The data show a few hundred thousand distinct CDR3 sequences, more than 8% seen once. This sample was included in a study of T-cell memory formation after mild COVID-19. About the study: Each donor largely had its own TCR clusters.

J gave up 4 bases and V 1 base, and 2 bases lay outside the gene matches. In germline, CDR1 is LGHNA, CDR2 YSLEER. The CDR3 totals 15 residues. Notes on the study in general: Most CD4+ clones that shrank were in CM and EM, while CD8+ ones turned up in EMRA. Contracting clones from day 15 to 85 had balanced CD4/CD8; later expanders favoured CD4+.

The sequence came from a man aged 18 to 29 who had mild COVID-19 (a few samples of this study predate the infection). Cell type and time point are not known. This chain uses TRBV4-3 with TRBJ2-5; 11 bases match TRBD2. Sequenced material: PBMCs or a T cell subset sorted from them (not recorded which). The CDR3 DNA sequence: TGCGCCAGCAGCCAAGGACTAGCGGGGTTAGAGACCCAGTACTTC. It codes for CASSQGLAGLETQYF.